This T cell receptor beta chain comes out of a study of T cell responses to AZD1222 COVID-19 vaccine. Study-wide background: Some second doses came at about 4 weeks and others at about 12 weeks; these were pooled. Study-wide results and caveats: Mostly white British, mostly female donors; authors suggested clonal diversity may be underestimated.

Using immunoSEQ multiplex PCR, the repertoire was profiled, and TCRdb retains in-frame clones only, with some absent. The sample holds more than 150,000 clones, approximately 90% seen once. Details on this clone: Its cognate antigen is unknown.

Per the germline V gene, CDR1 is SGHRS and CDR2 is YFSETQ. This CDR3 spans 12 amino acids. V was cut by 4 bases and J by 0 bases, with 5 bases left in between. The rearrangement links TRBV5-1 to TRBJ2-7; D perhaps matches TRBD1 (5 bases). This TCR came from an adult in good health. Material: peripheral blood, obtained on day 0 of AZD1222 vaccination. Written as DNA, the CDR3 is TGCGCCAGCAGCGACAGCTCCTACGAGCAGTACTTC. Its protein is CASSDSSYEQYF. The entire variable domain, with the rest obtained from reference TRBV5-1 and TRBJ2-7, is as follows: KAGVTQTPRYLIKTRGQQVTLSCSPISGHRSVSWYQQTPGQGLQFLFEYFSETQRNKGNFPGRFSGRQFSNSRSEMNVSTLELGDSALYLCASSDSSYEQYFGPGTRLTVT.